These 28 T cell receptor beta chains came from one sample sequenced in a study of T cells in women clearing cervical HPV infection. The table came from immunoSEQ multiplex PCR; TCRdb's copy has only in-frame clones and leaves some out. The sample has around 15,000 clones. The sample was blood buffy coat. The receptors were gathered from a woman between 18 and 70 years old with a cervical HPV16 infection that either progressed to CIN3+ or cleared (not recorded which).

CDR3 in amino acids: CASSQGLAGVTDTQYF. CDR3 DNA (partial): TGTGCCAGCAGCCAAGGACTAGCGGGGGTCACAGATACG. The chain employs TRBV14 and TRBJ2-3; 12 bases map to TRBD2. The read is 3 residues too short to cover the CDR3 end, so that end is filled in from the germline J gene. In germline, CDR1 is SGHDN, CDR2 FVKESK. CDR3 length: 16 residues. With V trimmed by 1 base and J by 2 bases, 1 base remained unmatched.

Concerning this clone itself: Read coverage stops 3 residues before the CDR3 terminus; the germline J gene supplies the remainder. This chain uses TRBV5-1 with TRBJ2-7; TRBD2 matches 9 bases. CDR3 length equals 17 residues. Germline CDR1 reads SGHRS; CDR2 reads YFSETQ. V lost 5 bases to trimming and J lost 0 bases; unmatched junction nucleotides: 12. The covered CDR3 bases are TGCGCCAGCAGACCGGGGGCCCTTAGCGGGGGCTCCTACGAG. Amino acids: CASRPGALSGGSYE. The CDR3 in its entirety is CASRPGALSGGSYEQYF. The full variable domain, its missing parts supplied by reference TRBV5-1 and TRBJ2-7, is KAGVTQTPRYLIKTRGQQVTLSCSPISGHRSVSWYQQTPGQGLQFLFEYFSETQRNKGNFPGRFSGRQFSNSRSEMNVSTLELGDSALYLCASRPGALSGGSYEQYFGPGTRLTVT.

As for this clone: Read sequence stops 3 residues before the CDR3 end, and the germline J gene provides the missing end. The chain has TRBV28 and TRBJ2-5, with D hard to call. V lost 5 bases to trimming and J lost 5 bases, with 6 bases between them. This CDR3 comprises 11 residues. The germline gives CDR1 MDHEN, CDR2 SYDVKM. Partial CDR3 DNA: TGTGCCAGCAGTCGGTGGGAGACC. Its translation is CASSRWET. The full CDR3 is CASSRWETQYF. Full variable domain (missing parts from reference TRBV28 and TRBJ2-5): DVKVTQSSRYLVKRTGEKVFLECVQDMDHENMFWYRQDPGLGLRLIYFSYDVKMKEKGDIPEGYSVSREKKERFSLILESASTNQTSMYLCASSRWETQYFGPGTRLLVL.

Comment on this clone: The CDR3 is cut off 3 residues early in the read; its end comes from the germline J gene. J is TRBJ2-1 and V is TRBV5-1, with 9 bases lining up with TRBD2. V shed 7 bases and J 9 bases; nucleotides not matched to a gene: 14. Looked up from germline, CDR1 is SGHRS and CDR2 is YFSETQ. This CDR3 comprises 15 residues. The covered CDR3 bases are TGCGCCAGCCTTAGCGGGAGTGGTTCTAGTGGTGAG. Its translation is CASLSGSGSSGE. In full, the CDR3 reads CASLSGSGSSGEQFF.

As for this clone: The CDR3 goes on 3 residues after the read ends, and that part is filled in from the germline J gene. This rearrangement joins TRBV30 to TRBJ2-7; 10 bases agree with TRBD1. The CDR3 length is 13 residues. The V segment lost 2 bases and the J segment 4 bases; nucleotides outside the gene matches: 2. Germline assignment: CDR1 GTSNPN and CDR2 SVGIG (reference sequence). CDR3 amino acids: CAWSPGQGYEQYF. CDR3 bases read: TGTGCCTGGAGTCCGGGACAGGGGTACGAG.

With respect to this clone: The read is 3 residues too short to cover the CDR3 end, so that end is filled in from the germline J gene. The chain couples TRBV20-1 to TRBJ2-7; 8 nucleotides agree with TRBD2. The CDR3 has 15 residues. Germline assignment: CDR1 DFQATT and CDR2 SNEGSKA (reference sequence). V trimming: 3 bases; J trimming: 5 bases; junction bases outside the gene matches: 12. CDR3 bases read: TGCAGTGCTAGGGAGACGGGCGGGGGGTTGAACGAG. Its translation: CSARETGGGLNE. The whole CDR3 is CSARETGGGLNEQYF.

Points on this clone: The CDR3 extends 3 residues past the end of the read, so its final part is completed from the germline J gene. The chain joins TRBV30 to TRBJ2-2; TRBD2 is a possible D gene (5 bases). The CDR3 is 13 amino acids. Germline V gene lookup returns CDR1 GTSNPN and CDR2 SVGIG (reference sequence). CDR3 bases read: TGTGCCTGGGGCCTTCGGGGTAATGAAAAG. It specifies CAWGLRGNEK. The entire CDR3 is CAWGLRGNEKLFF.

CDR3 bases read: TGTGCCAGTATGAGGGGAAGGGAGGCCACCGGGGAG. The encoded protein is CASMRGREATGE. The full CDR3 is CASMRGREATGELFF. V and J are TRBV19 and TRBJ2-2; D might be TRBD2 (6 bases). The read ends 3 residues early relative to the CDR3; the germline J gene fills the gap. Trimming cost V 7 bases and J 4 bases, with 16 bases left between them. Germline-derived CDR1 and CDR2 are LNHDA and SQIVND (reference sequence). The CDR3 extends over 15 amino acids.

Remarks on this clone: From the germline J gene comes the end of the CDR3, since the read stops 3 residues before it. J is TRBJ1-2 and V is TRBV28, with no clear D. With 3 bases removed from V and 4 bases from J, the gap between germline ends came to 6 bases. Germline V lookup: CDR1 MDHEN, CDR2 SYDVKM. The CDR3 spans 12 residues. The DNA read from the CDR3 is TGTGCCAGCAGTTTCGAGGGCTATGGC. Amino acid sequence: CASSFEGYG. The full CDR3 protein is CASSFEGYGYTF.

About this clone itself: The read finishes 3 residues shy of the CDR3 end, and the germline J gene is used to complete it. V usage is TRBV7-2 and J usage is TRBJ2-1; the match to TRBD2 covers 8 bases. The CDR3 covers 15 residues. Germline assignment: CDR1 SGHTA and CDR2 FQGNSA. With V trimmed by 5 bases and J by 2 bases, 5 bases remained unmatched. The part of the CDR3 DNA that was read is TGTGCCAGCAGCCCCTGGCGGGGGGCCTACAATGAG. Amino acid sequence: CASSPWRGAYNE. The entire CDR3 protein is CASSPWRGAYNEQFF.

CDR3 region: CASSPRGAGETQYF. The CDR3 bases that were read are TGCGCCAGCAGTCCGCGGGGGGCCGGGGAGACC. The J gene is TRBJ2-5, the V gene TRBV10-1, with TRBD2 matching 8 bases. Read data end 3 residues before the CDR3 end; the end is taken from the germline J gene. The J segment lost 5 bases and the V segment lost 5 bases, leaving 7 bases of the junction unmatched. This CDR3 has 14 residues. The germline CDR1 and CDR2 sequences are WNHNN and SYGVQD (reference sequence).

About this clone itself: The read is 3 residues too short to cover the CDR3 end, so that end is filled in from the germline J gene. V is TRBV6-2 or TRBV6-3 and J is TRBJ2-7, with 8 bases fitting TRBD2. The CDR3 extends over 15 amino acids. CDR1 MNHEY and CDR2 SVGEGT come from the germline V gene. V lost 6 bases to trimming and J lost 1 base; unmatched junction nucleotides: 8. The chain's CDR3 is CASRSSGGSSYEQYF. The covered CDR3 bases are TGTGCCAGCAGATCCTCGGGGGGGTCGTCCTACGAG.

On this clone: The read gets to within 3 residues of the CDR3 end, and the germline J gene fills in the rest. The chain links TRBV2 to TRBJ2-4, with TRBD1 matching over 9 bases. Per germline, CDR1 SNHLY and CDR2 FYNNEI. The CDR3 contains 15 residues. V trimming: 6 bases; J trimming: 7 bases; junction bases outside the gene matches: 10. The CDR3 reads CASRVQSGTGNIQYF. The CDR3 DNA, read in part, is TGTGCCAGCAGAGTCCAATCCGGGACAGGGAACATT.

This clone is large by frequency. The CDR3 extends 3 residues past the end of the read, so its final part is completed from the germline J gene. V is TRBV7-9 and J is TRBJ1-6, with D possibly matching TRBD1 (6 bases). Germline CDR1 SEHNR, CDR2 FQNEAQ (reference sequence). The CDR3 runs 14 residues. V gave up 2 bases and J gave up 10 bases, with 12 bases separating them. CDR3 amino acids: CASSLSAGGSPLHF. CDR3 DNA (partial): TGTGCCAGCAGCTTATCCGCTGGGGGCTCACCC.

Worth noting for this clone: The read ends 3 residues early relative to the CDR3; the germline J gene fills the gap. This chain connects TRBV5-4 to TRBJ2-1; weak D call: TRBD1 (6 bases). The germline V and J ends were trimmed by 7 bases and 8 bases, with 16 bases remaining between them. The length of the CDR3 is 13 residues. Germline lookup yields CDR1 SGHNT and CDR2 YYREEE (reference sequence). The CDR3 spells CASLGDQGYEQFF. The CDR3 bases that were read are TGTGCCAGCTTGGGCGATCAGGGGTATGAG.

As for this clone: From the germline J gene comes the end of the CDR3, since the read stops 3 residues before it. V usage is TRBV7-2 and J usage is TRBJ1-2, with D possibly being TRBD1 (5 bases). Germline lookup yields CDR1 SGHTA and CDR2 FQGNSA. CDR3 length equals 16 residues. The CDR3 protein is CASSLAGAQRRNDYTF. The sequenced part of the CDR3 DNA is TGTGCCAGCAGCTTAGCTGGGGCTCAACGGAGGAATGAC.

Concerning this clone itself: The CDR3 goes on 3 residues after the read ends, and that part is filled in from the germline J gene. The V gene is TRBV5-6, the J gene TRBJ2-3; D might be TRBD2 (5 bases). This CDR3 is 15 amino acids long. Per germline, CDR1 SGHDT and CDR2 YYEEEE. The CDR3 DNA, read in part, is TGTGCCAGCAGCTTCGGGGTGAGCCTACAAGAGACG. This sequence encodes CASSFGVSLQET. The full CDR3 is CASSFGVSLQETQYF.

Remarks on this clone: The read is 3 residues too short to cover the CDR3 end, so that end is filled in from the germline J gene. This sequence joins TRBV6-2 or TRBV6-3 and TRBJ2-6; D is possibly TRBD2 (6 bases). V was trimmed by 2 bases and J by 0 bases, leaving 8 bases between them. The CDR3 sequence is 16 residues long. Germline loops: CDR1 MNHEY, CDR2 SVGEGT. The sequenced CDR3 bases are TGTGCCAGCAGTTACGCGGGGATCTCTGGGGCCAACGTC. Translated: CASSYAGISGANV. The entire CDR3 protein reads CASSYAGISGANVLTF.

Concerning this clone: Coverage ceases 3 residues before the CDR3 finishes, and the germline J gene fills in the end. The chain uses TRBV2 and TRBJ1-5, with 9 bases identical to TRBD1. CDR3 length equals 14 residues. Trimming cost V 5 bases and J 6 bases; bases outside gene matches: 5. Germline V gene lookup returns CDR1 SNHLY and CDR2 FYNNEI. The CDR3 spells CASSSDRGGQPQHF. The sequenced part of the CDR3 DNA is TGTGCCAGCAGTTCCGACAGGGGGGGTCAGCCC.

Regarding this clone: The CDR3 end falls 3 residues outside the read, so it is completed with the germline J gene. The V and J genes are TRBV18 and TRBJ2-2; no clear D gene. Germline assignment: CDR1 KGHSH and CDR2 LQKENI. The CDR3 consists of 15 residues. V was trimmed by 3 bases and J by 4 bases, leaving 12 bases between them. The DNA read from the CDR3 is TGTGCCAGCTCACCCCCTGACACTCCCACCGGGGAG. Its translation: CASSPPDTPTGE. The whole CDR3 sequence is CASSPPDTPTGELFF. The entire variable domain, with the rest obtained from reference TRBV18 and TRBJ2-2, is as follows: NAGVMQNPRHLVRRRGQEARLRCSPMKGHSHVYWYRQLPEEGLKFMVYLQKENIIDESGMPKERFSAEFPKEGPSILRIQQVVRGDSAAYFCASSPPDTPTGELFFGEGSRLTVL.

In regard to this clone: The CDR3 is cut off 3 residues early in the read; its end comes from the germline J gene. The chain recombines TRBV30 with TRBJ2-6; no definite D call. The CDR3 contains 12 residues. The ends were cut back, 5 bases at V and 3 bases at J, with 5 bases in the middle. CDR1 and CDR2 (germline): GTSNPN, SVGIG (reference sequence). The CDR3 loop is CAWEVGANVLTF. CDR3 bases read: TGTGCCTGGGAGGTTGGGGCCAACGTC.

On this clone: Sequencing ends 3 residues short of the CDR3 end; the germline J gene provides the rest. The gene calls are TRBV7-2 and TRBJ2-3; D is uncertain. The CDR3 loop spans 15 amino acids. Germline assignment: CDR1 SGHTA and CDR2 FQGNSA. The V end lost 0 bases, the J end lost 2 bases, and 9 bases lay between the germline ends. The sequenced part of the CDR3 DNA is TGTGCCAGCAGCTTAGCGCGGCAGCCCACAGATACG. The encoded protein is CASSLARQPTDT. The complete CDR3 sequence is CASSLARQPTDTQYF. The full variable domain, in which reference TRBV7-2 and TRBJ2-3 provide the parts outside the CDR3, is GAGVSQSPSNKVTEKGKDVELRCDPISGHTALYWYRQSLGQGLEFLIYFQGNSAPDKSGLPSDRFSAERTGGSVSTLTIQRTQQEDSAVYLCASSLARQPTDTQYFGPGTRLTVL.

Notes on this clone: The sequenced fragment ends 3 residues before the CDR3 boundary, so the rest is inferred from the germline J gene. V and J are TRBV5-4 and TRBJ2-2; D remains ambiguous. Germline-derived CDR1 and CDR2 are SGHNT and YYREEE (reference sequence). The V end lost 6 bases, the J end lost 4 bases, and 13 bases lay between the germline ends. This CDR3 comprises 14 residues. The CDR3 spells CASTPVGRTGELFF. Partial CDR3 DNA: TGTGCCAGCACCCCCGTAGGGCGCACCGGGGAG.

This chain's CDR3 is CASRNNVGTARETQYF. CDR3 DNA (partial): TGTGCCAGCAGGAACAACGTCGGGACAGCGAGGGAGACC. V gene TRBV2 combines with J gene TRBJ2-5; the match to TRBD1 covers 7 bases. The CDR3 extends 3 residues past the end of the read, so its final part is completed from the germline J gene. The CDR3 is 16 amino acids. CDR1 is SNHLY and CDR2 is FYNNEI in the germline V gene. J gave up 5 bases and V 6 bases, and 15 bases lay outside the gene matches.

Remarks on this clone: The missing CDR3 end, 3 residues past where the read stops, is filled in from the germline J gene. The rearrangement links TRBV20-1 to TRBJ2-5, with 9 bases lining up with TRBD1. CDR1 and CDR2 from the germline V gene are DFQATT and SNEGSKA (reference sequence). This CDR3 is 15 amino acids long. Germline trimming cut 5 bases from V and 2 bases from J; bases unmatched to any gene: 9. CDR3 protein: CSAATGTGSQETQYF. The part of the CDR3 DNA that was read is TGCAGTGCTGCGACGGGGACAGGGTCTCAAGAGACC.

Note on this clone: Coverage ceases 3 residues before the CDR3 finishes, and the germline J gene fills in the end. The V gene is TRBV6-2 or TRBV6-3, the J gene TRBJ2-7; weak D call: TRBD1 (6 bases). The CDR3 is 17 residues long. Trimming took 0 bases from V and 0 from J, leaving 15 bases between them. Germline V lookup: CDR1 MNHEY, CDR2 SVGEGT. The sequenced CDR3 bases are TGTGCCAGCAGTTACTCGATAATAGGACAGAACTCCTACGAG. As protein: CASSYSIIGQNSYE. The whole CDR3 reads CASSYSIIGQNSYEQYF.

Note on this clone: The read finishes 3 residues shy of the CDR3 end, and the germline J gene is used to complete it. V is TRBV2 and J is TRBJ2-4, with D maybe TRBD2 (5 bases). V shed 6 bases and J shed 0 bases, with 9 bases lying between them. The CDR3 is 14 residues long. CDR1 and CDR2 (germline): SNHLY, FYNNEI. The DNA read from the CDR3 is TGTGCCAGCAGCGGCGGACTAGCCAAAAACATT. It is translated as CASSGGLAKNI. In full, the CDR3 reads CASSGGLAKNIQYF.

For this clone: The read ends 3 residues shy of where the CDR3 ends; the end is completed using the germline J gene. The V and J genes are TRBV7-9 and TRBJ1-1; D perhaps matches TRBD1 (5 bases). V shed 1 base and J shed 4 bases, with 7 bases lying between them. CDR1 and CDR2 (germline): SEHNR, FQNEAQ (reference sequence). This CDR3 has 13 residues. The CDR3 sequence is CASSLGGPTEAFF. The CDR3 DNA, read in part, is TGTGCCAGCAGCTTAGGGGGCCCCACTGAA.